Given below is one T cell receptor beta chain in context. Antigen: not known. The source of the sample is a study of T cells expressing NK-cell markers. Study results and caveats: It remained uncertain whether the expanded NKG2C+ T cell clones were specific for HCMV antigens. Among CD8+ T cells from several donors, dominant NKG2C+ clonotypes accounted for about 1.0-7.0%.

The CDR3 has 17 amino acids. Looked up from germline, CDR1 is MNHEY and CDR2 is SMNVEV (reference sequence). 5'RACE template switching with UMIs generated TCR beta cDNA. From the 5' RACE reads, TCRdb lists one entry per CDR3 protein and no DNA. Recorded for this sample: roughly 150,000 distinct CDR3 sequences. Sample: blood T cells: a sorted CD56 or NKG2C T cell subset, CD4+ or CD8+ T cells, or bulk PBMC T cells (not recorded which). The gene calls are TRBV27 and TRBJ2-6; the TRBD1 assignment by TCRdb is unverifiable without DNA. The clonotype originates from a man aged 18-69 years in good health. CDR3 sequence: CASSLLRQGGGANVLTF.